A selection of T cell receptor beta chains follows, all from one sample in a study of identical twins. TCRdb re-called the 5' RACE reads with MiXCR, one entry per CDR3 protein. This sample carries 260,000 or so distinct CDR3 sequences, approximately 7.8% of them seen once, and the ten largest clones take about 5.6%. This sample was shared with a second study, whose subject was yellow fever vaccine responses in identical twins.

The specimen was CD8+ T cells sorted from blood. These TCRs come from a woman between 18 and 30 years old in good health. CDR3s include the opening cysteine and the closing phenylalanine or tryptophan. Each record gives: clone size, V gene, J gene, D gene, CDR3 DNA, CDR3 protein. A D gene is named only where the DNA matches it firmly. The size entry is marked missing in some rows and otherwise reads once, few, many or a size class.

>few|TRBV6-1|TRBJ1-1|NA
TGTGCCAGCAGTGGATCGCAGGGGATGAGCACTGAAGCTTTCTTT
CASSGSQGMSTEAFF
>NA|TRBV2|TRBJ2-3|NA
TGTGCCAGCAAGGAGGGGGGGCCCGCAGATACGCAGTATTTT
CASKEGGPADTQYF
>many|TRBV7-8|TRBJ2-1|TRBD2
TGTGCCAGCAGCTTAGGCGTCGGGAGGGGCAATGAGCAGTTCTTC
CASSLGVGRGNEQFF
>many|TRBV7-3|TRBJ2-1|TRBD1
TGTGCCAGCAGCTTAAGGGCAGGGGGTTTTTTTGATGAGCAGTTCTTC
CASSLRAGGFFDEQFF
>few|TRBV7-2|TRBJ1-2|NA
TGTGCCAGCAGCCCAGGGGTGAACTATGGCTACACCTTC
CASSPGVNYGYTF
>NA|TRBV5-1|TRBJ2-3|NA
TGCGCCAGCAGCTTGTGGGGGAGTGGGGCAGATACGCAGTATTTT
CASSLWGSGADTQYF
>NA|TRBV7-9|TRBJ1-3|NA
TGTGCCAGCGCGGGCGGAAACACCATATATTTT
CASAGGNTIYF
>NA|TRBV19|TRBJ2-1|NA
TGTGCCAGTGACTCGGGCCCCTACAATGAGCAGTTCTTC
CASDSGPYNEQFF
>many|TRBV14|TRBJ2-1|NA
TGTGCCAGCAGCCAAATATCCAATGAGCAGTTCTTC
CASSQISNEQFF
>NA|TRBV5-8|TRBJ1-2|TRBD1
TGTGCCAGCAGCTACGGGACAGCGAACTATGGCTACACCTTC
CASSYGTANYGYTF
>many|TRBV2|TRBJ2-7|NA
TGTGCCAGCCCCCCGAGCTCCTACGAGCAGTACTTC
CASPPSSYEQYF
>NA|TRBV9|TRBJ2-1|NA
TGTGCCAGCAGCGCCTGGGACAAGGGCTACAATGAGCAGTTCTTC
CASSAWDKGYNEQFF
>few|TRBV28|TRBJ2-1|TRBD2
TGTGCCAGCAGGATCGGGGGGGCCAATGAGCAGTTCTTC
CASRIGGANEQFF
>many|TRBV12-3/TRBV12-4|TRBJ2-7|TRBD2
TGTGCCAGCAGTTTAACTAGCGGAGCCTACGAGCAGTACTTC
CASSLTSGAYEQYF
>NA|TRBV4-1|TRBJ2-3|NA
TGCGCCAGCAGCCAATCCCTAGCTACCACAGATACGCAGTATTTT
CASSQSLATTDTQYF
>few|TRBV6-1|TRBJ1-2|NA
TGTGCCAGCAGTACCCCCCTGGACAGTTTCTATGGCTACACCTTC
CASSTPLDSFYGYTF
>few|TRBV7-8|TRBJ1-1|NA
TGTGCCAGCAGCTTAGTGGGATTATTGGTGAACACTGAAGCTTTCTTT
CASSLVGLLVNTEAFF
>few|TRBV3-1|TRBJ2-1|TRBD2
TGTGCCAGCAGCGGACTAGCGGGGGGGGTGGATGAGCAGTTCTTC
CASSGLAGGVDEQFF
>NA|TRBV15|TRBJ2-5|TRBD2
TGTGCCACCAGCGCAGATAGACTAGCGATAGGATTAAAGACCCAGTACTTC
CATSADRLAIGLKTQYF
>many|TRBV12-3/TRBV12-4|TRBJ2-5|NA
TGTGCCAGCAGCCTTTTAGGTGGTCAAGAGACCCAGTACTTC
CASSLLGGQETQYF
>few|TRBV20-1|TRBJ2-3|TRBD2
TGCAGTGTCCGTCCCCTAGCGGGGGTCACAGATACGCAGTATTTT
CSVRPLAGVTDTQYF
>NA|TRBV11-2|TRBJ2-1|NA
TGTGCCAGCAGCTTAGATCCTGGGGTAATGCCCTACAATGAGCAGTTCTTC
CASSLDPGVMPYNEQFF
>NA|TRBV28|TRBJ2-7|TRBD2
TGTGCCAGCAGTTTCCCGACTAGCGGGAGAATAACTGACGTCCACCCGAGCTACGAGCAGTACTTC
CASSFPTSGRITDVHPSYEQYF
>few|TRBV7-7|TRBJ1-4|NA
TGTGCCAGCAGCTTAGCGGAGGGGAGGGAAGAAAAACTGTTTTTT
CASSLAEGREEKLFF
>many|TRBV12-3/TRBV12-4|TRBJ2-2|NA
TGTGCCAGCAGTTTCGTCAGAGAGAACACCGGGGAGCTGTTTTTT
CASSFVRENTGELFF
>many|TRBV29-1|TRBJ2-1|NA
TGCAGCGTTGAAAGCGACGACGGGGGGTGGGGACACAATCAGGATGAGCAGTTCTTC
CSVESDDGGWGHNQDEQFF
>NA|TRBV24-1|TRBJ2-3|NA
TGTGCCACCAGTGATTTATCCGGGTCCACAGATACGCAGTATTTT
CATSDLSGSTDTQYF
>many|TRBV2|TRBJ2-5|TRBD2
TGTGCCAGCAGTGAAGTGGTAGCGGGGGCCCAAGAGACCCAGTACTTC
CASSEVVAGAQETQYF
>few|TRBV12-3/TRBV12-4|TRBJ1-6|NA
TGTGCCAGCAGTTTACGGGGTTCGGGCTCCTATAATTCACCCCTCCACTTT
CASSLRGSGSYNSPLHF
>NA|TRBV2|TRBJ2-3|NA
TGTGCCAGCAGGGCGGGACAAACTAGCACAGATACGCAGTATTTT
CASRAGQTSTDTQYF
>few|TRBV7-8|TRBJ2-1|NA
TGTGCCAGCAGCTCACCTTCTTGGGTTAATGAGCAGTTCTTC
CASSSPSWVNEQFF
>NA|TRBV2|TRBJ2-3|NA
TGTGCCAGCGAAAGGGGGGAGGCCAGCCCAGATACGCAGTATTTT
CASERGEASPDTQYF
>few|TRBV12-3/TRBV12-4|TRBJ2-2|TRBD1
TGTGCCAGCAACCCAGGACAGGGAGGAGGGACCGGGGAGCTGTTTTTT
CASNPGQGGGTGELFF
>few|TRBV28|TRBJ1-1|NA
TGTGCCAGCTGGGCGGTTGCTAACACTGAAGCTTTCTTT
CASWAVANTEAFF
>few|TRBV7-6|TRBJ2-2|TRBD2
TGTGCCAGCAACCCGACTAGCGGGGGGGGGAACACCGGGGAGCTGTTTTTT
CASNPTSGGGNTGELFF
>many|TRBV29-1|TRBJ2-3|NA
TGCAGCGTTGAAAGTTTACAGGGGACTAGCACAGATACGCAGTATTTT
CSVESLQGTSTDTQYF
>few|TRBV6-1|TRBJ2-5|NA
TGTGCCAGCAGACAACAGGGCTGGGAGACCCAGTACTTC
CASRQQGWETQYF
>few|TRBV28|TRBJ1-2|NA
TGTGCCAGCAGTTTATCCCCTGACAGGATCGGAGCTAACTATGGCTACACCTTC
CASSLSPDRIGANYGYTF
>many|TRBV5-1|TRBJ2-1|TRBD1
TGCGCCAGCAGCCTTATTGGACAGGGGAGCTCCTACAATGAGCAGTTCTTC
CASSLIGQGSSYNEQFF
>few|TRBV5-1|TRBJ1-1|TRBD1
TGCGCCAGCAGCTTTCCACCTCGGACAGGGGAGAACACTGAAGCTTTCTTT
CASSFPPRTGENTEAFF
>NA|TRBV4-1|TRBJ2-3|NA
TGCGCCAGCAGCCAAAATAGGTGGGACACAGATACGCAGTATTTT
CASSQNRWDTDTQYF
>NA|TRBV5-1|TRBJ2-7|NA
TGCGCCAGCAGCTTGGCGGGGACGTTTAAAGTCTACGAGCAGTACTTC
CASSLAGTFKVYEQYF
>many|TRBV20-1|TRBJ2-1|NA
TGCAGTGCTGAGGACTGGGGATTGGACAATGAGCAGTTCTTC
CSAEDWGLDNEQFF
>NA|TRBV19|TRBJ2-5|TRBD2
TGTGCCAGTAGTGGACTAGCCCAAGGGACCCAGTACTTC
CASSGLAQGTQYF
>few|TRBV21-1|TRBJ2-1|NA
TGTGCCAGCAGCACAGCTCTACTAGCGGGAGGGCACGATGAGCAGTTCTTC
CASSTALLAGGHDEQFF
>many|TRBV9|TRBJ1-1|NA
TGTGCCAGCAGCGTAAACCTGAACACTGAAGCTTTCTTT
CASSVNLNTEAFF
>few|TRBV20-1|TRBJ2-7|TRBD1
TGCAGTGCTAGGCCCCCGGACAGGGACTCCCACGAGCAGTACTTC
CSARPPDRDSHEQYF
>few|TRBV28|TRBJ2-5|TRBD2
TGTGCCAGCAGCCGCTTGGGAGGGGAGACCCAGTACTTC
CASSRLGGETQYF
>many|TRBV29-1|TRBJ2-7|NA
TGCAGCGTCCTCGGGGGAACCTACGAGCAGTACTTC
CSVLGGTYEQYF
>many|TRBV28|TRBJ2-1|NA
TGTGCCAGCAGCCCCCCGGGACCGTTGAGCTCCTACAATGAGCAGTTCTTC
CASSPPGPLSSYNEQFF
>many|TRBV15|TRBJ2-7|TRBD2
TGTGCCACCGAAGCGGGAGCCTTGGGGGAGCAGTACTTC
CATEAGALGEQYF
>many|TRBV4-1|TRBJ2-2|NA
TGCGCCAGCAGCCGCCCCAACACCGGGGAGCTGTTTTTT
CASSRPNTGELFF
>few|TRBV7-8|TRBJ1-6|NA
TGTGCCAGCAGTTACTTAAATTCACCCCTCCACTTT
CASSYLNSPLHF